This entry is about one TCR beta chain. These data are taken from a study of blood T cell repertoires in COVID-19. Study at large: Acute and convalescent COVID-19 samples came from the United States, Italy and Spain. PBMCs, B-cell-depleted T cells, or T cells were the source of the cDNA or gDNA that made up the material.

Original processing methods: Estimated nucleated cell counts came from reference gene primer amplification. Assay used: immunoSEQ multiplex PCR; TCRdb lists only in-frame clones, some missing. That table furnishes V, J and clone size, whereas the DNA furnished D and trimming. The table has approximately 150,000 clones, 80% to 90% seen once. Seattle patient enrollment occurred during active infection, with longitudinal follow-up thereafter. Germline V gene lookup returns CDR1 LNHDA and CDR2 SQIVND (reference sequence). The CDR3 is 16 residues long. V shed 4 bases, J shed 7 bases, and the junction held 9 bases outside the gene matches.

This TCR was recovered from a woman between 45 and 60 years old with COVID-19, enrolled during active disease. This chain connects TRBV19 to TRBJ2-2; TRBD2 agrees at 10 bases. Sequenced sample: peripheral blood. The CDR3 loop reads CASSTTPAGGVGELFF. The DNA of the CDR3 is TGTGCCAGTAGTACAACCCCAGCGGGGGGGGTCGGGGAGCTGTTTTTT.